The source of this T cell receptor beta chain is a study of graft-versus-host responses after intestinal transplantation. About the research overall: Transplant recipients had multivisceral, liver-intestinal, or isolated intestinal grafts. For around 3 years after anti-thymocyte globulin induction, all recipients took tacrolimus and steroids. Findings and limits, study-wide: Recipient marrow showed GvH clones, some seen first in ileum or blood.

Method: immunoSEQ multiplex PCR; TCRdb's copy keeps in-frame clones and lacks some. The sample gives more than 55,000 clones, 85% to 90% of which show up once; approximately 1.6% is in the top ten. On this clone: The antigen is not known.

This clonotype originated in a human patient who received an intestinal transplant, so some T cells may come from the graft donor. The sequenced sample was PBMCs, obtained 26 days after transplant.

Written as DNA, the CDR3 is TGTGCCAGCTCACCCTATGCGGCTCCCTCCTACGAGCAGTACTTC. The encoded protein is CASSPYAAPSYEQYF. The V gene is TRBV18, the J gene TRBJ2-7, with unresolved D. The CDR3 runs to 15 residues. V lost 3 bases and J lost 0, with 12 bases in between. Germline V gene data show CDR1 as KGHSH and CDR2 as LQKENI.